A single sample gave rise to the 2 T cell receptor beta chains below, sequenced in a study of blood T cell repertoires in COVID-19. The data were produced by immunoSEQ multiplex PCR, yet TCRdb's version contains in-frame clones alone and is incomplete. Here the sample spans about 52,000 clones, just under 90% being singletons. Source material: peripheral blood. These receptors all come from a man at least 80 years old with active or convalescent COVID-19.

This sequence joins TRBV10-2 and TRBJ2-7, with 9 positions matching TRBD1. The CDR3 is 15 residues long. The V gene end was trimmed by 7 bases and the J gene end by 5 bases; junction bases not matched to a gene: 12. CDR1 is WSHSY, CDR2 SAAADI, per germline. The CDR3 is CASMRPGQGRNEQYF. CDR3 sequence (DNA): TGCGCCAGCATGCGACCGGGACAGGGACGCAACGAGCAGTACTTC.

In this sample, this clone turned up once. The rearrangement uses TRBV24-1 and TRBJ2-5, with 8 bases matching TRBD2. This CDR3 is built from 14 residues. CDR1 KGHDR and CDR2 SFDVKD come from the germline V gene. With V trimmed by 4 bases and J by 3 bases, 3 bases remained unmatched. This chain's CDR3 is CATSDPAGEETQYF. The CDR3 nucleotides read TGTGCCACCAGTGACCCAGCGGGGGAAGAGACCCAGTACTTC.